This T cell receptor (beta chain) derives from a study of T-cell memory formation after mild COVID-19. TCRdb passed the 5' RACE reads through MiXCR, listing each CDR3 protein once. This sample carries more than 150,000 distinct CDR3 sequences, around 18% of them seen once, and the ten largest clones take 3.9%. This clonotype was seen only a few times. V shed 7 bases and J shed 0 bases, with 10 bases lying between them. Germline-derived CDR1 and CDR2 are DFQATT and SNEGSKA (reference sequence). This CDR3 contains 13 residues. Sequences were obtained from PBMCs or a T cell subset sorted from them (not recorded which). This TCR was recovered from a man aged 18 to 29 who had mild COVID-19 (a few samples of this study predate the infection). Cell type and time point are not known. The rearrangement joins TRBV20-1 to TRBJ1-5; no definite D call. The CDR3, as DNA: TGCAGTGTTAAACTAGGTAGCAATCAGCCCCAGCATTTT. Its translation: CSVKLGSNQPQHF.